These 20 T cell receptor beta chains came from one sample sequenced in a study of blood T cell repertoires in COVID-19. Sequenced by immunoSEQ multiplex PCR; TCRdb stores in-frame clones only, minus some. The repertoire includes approximately 130,000 clones, 70% to 90% of them detected once, and 9.5% to 15% sits in the top ten. Sequenced sample: peripheral blood. These receptors were collected from a human donor in a cohort sampled during active COVID-19.

This clone was detected only a few times. The J gene is TRBJ1-6, the V gene TRBV28; D is uncertain. The CDR3 loop spans 15 amino acids. Germline V CDR1 and CDR2: MDHEN, SYDVKM. The V gene lost 6 bases and the J gene lost 2 bases, with 11 bases spanning the gap. The CDR3 region is CASSPEVAYNSPLHF. In nucleotides, the CDR3 is TGTGCCAGCAGCCCCGAGGTGGCCTATAATTCACCCCTCCACTTT.

This clone was observed a single time. The chain carries TRBV2 and TRBJ1-3; the match to TRBD1 covers 10 bases. This CDR3 comprises 14 residues. The V gene's germline CDR1 is SNHLY and CDR2 FYNNEI. The trim removed 7 bases at V and 2 bases at J, leaving 2 bases unmatched. CDR3 region: CASNDRGPGNTIYF. The CDR3 DNA reads as TGTGCCAGCAACGACAGGGGGCCTGGAAACACCATATATTTT. Together with reference TRBV2 and TRBJ1-3, the CDR3 gives the full variable domain: EPEVTQTPSHQVTQMGQEVILRCVPISNHLYFYWYRQILGQKVEFLVSFYNNEISEKSEIFDDQFSVERPDGSNFTLKIRSTKLEDSAMYFCASNDRGPGNTIYFGEGSWLTVV.

The chain carries TRBV25-1 and TRBJ2-1; TRBD2 agrees at 12 bases. The CDR3 is 15 residues long. Per germline, CDR1 MGHDK and CDR2 SYGVNS. Losses at the gene ends were 8 bases for V and 7 bases for J; bases not matched to a gene: 9. CDR3 protein: CASRLAGGLGNEQFF. DNA of the CDR3: TGTGCCAGCCGCCTAGCGGGGGGGCTAGGAAATGAGCAGTTCTTC. The full variable domain, its missing parts supplied by reference TRBV25-1 and TRBJ2-1, is EADIYQTPRYLVIGTGKKITLECSQTMGHDKMYWYQQDPGMELHLIHYSYGVNSTEKGDLSSESTVSRIRTEHFPLTLESARPSHTSQYLCASRLAGGLGNEQFFGPGTRLTVL.

This clone appeared once. This sequence joins TRBV3-1 (or the pseudogene TRBV3-2) and TRBJ1-4; no definite D call. This CDR3 spans 13 amino acids. V dropped 0 bases and J dropped 8 bases, with 7 bases sitting between them. CDR1 is LGHDT, CDR2 YNNKEL, per germline (reference sequence). CDR3 DNA: TGTGCCAGCAGCCAAGAACCGCGGGAAAAACTGTTTTTT. Protein product: CASSQEPREKLFF.

The V and J genes are TRBV9 and TRBJ2-5; TRBD1 is a possible D gene (6 bases). The V gene lost 4 bases and the J gene lost 1 base, with 17 bases spanning the gap. Germline-derived CDR1 and CDR2 are SGDLS and YYNGEE. The CDR3 runs 16 residues. CDR3 DNA sequence: TGTGCCAGCAGCCGAAACCCTCGGACAGCCCAAGAGACCCAGTACTTC. Translating gives CASSRNPRTAQETQYF. Filled out from reference TRBV9 and TRBJ2-5, the complete variable domain reads DSGVTQTPKHLITATGQRVTLRCSPRSGDLSVYWYQQSLDQGLQFLIQYYNGEERAKGNILERFSAQQFPDLHSELNLSSLELGDSALYFCASSRNPRTAQETQYFGPGTRLLVL.

The genes are TRBV6-2 or TRBV6-3 and TRBJ2-7, with D perhaps TRBD2 (5 bases). Germline V gene lookup returns CDR1 MNHEY and CDR2 SVGEGT. Trimming took off 6 bases at V and 5 bases at J, with 11 bases between the two ends. CDR3 size: 12 residues. As DNA, the CDR3 is TGTGCCAGCAGCCCCCCTAGCCACGAGCAGTACTTC. Translating it yields CASSPPSHEQYF.

The J gene is TRBJ2-7, the V gene TRBV5-5; 7 bases are a match to TRBD2. After removal of 5 bases from V and 5 bases from J, the junction contained 13 bases not matched to a gene. The germline gives CDR1 SGHKS, CDR2 YYEKEE (reference sequence). The CDR3 covers 15 residues. CDR3 sequence (DNA): TGTGCCAGCAGGAACTGGGAGCTAGCGGACGACGAGCAGTACTTC. Translated: CASRNWELADDEQYF.

The genes are TRBV7-3 and TRBJ2-5; 9 bases agree with TRBD1. V trimming: 2 bases; J trimming: 5 bases; junction bases outside the gene matches: 9. Per the germline V gene, CDR1 is SGHTA and CDR2 is FQGTGA. The CDR3 spans 16 residues. The CDR3 coding sequence is TGTGCCAGCAGCTTAGGAGGAACAGGGGGCATGGAGACCCAGTACTTC. It yields the protein CASSLGGTGGMETQYF.

This clone occurred a few times. The J gene is TRBJ1-5, the V gene TRBV6-2 or TRBV6-3; no clear D gene. The CDR3 is 13 amino acids. The germline gives CDR1 MNHEY, CDR2 SVGEGT. The germline V and J ends were trimmed by 1 base and 6 bases, with 7 bases remaining between them. CDR3 bases: TGTGCCAGCAGTTACTTTGGGAGTCAGCCCCAGCATTTT. It yields the protein CASSYFGSQPQHF.

V and J are TRBV6-1 and TRBJ1-5; D call uncertain. CDR3 length equals 14 residues. The V gene's germline CDR1 is MNHNS and CDR2 SASEGT. Trimming pared 3 bases from V and 3 bases from J, leaving 9 bases between. As DNA, the CDR3 is TGTGCCAGCAGTGAGGGCTGGAACAATCAGCCCCAGCATTTT. As protein: CASSEGWNNQPQHF.

Only a few counts were recorded for this clone. The chain is built from TRBV7-9 and TRBJ1-2; no reliable D call. CDR3 length equals 13 residues. V was pared by 0 bases and J by 5 bases, with 7 bases between. Looked up from germline, CDR1 is SEHNR and CDR2 is FQNEAQ (reference sequence). Here the CDR3 reads CASSLARGYGYTF. The CDR3 DNA reads as TGTGCCAGCAGCTTAGCGCGAGGATATGGCTACACCTTC.

The chain has TRBV30 and TRBJ2-7; TRBD2 matches at 12 bases. This CDR3 has 15 residues. With V trimmed by 5 bases and J by 1 base, 6 bases remained unmatched. Germline assignment: CDR1 GTSNPN and CDR2 SVGIG (reference sequence). The CDR3 loop reads CAWGETSGGSYEQYF. CDR3 coding DNA: TGTGCCTGGGGCGAGACTAGCGGGGGTTCCTACGAGCAGTACTTC.

The chain has TRBV6-5 and TRBJ1-1; D possibly corresponds to TRBD1 (5 bases). Germline V lookup: CDR1 MNHEY, CDR2 SVGAGI. The germline V and J ends were trimmed by 5 bases and 0 bases, with 7 bases remaining between them. The CDR3 covers 13 residues. CDR3: CASSLGVNTEAFF. CDR3 DNA sequence: TGTGCCAGCAGTCTAGGGGTGAACACTGAAGCTTTCTTT.

The chain employs TRBV5-1 and TRBJ1-4; TRBD1 matches at 9 bases. The CDR3 runs to 15 residues. Germline values: CDR1 SGHRS, CDR2 YFSETQ. V lost 0 bases to trimming and J lost 11 bases; unmatched junction nucleotides: 8. CDR3 sequence (DNA): TGCGCCAGCAGCTTGGAGGGACAGGGCATAAAGAAACTGTTTTTT. Protein product: CASSLEGQGIKKLFF.

CDR3 protein: CASSQATQGSTEAFF. The CDR3 DNA reads as TGTGCCAGCAGCCAAGCTACACAGGGATCCACTGAAGCTTTCTTT. The rearrangement uses TRBV4-2 and TRBJ1-1; possible D gene TRBD1, 6 bases. V lost 1 base, J lost 4 bases, and 13 bases lay in between. The CDR3 has 15 residues. Germline V gene sequence: CDR1 LGHNA, CDR2 YNFKEQ.

The rearrangement uses TRBV7-3 and TRBJ2-3, with 8 bases matching TRBD2. This CDR3 contains 14 residues. The germline V gene encodes CDR1 SGHTA and CDR2 FQGTGA. Losses at the gene ends were 5 bases for V and 6 bases for J; bases not matched to a gene: 7. CDR3 bases: TGTGCCAGCAGCCCCTCGGGGGGGCCTGATACGCAGTATTTT. Translated: CASSPSGGPDTQYF.

The rearrangement uses TRBV5-6 and TRBJ2-3, with a tentative D call TRBD1 (6 bases). With 6 bases removed from V and 0 bases from J, the gap between germline ends came to 11 bases. The CDR3 is made up of 14 amino acids. The V gene's germline CDR1 is SGHDT and CDR2 YYEEEE. In DNA, the CDR3 is TGTGCCAGCACCTGGGGGCGGAGCACAGATACGCAGTATTTT. Its translation: CASTWGRSTDTQYF.

V usage is TRBV13 and J usage is TRBJ2-1; perhaps TRBD1 as D (6 bases). The CDR3 is made up of 13 amino acids. Germline CDR1 PRHDT, CDR2 FYEKMQ (reference sequence). Trimming took off 3 bases at V and 4 bases at J, with 7 bases between the two ends. The CDR3 is CASSFQGYNEQFF. The CDR3 DNA sequence: TGTGCCAGCAGCTTTCAGGGGTACAATGAGCAGTTCTTC. The variable domain in full, completed from reference TRBV13 and TRBJ2-1, reads AAGVIQSPRHLIKEKRETATLKCYPIPRHDTVYWYQQGPGQDPQFLISFYEKMQSDKGSIPDRFSAQQFSDYHSELNMSSLELGDSALYFCASSFQGYNEQFFGPGTRLTVL.

The V and J genes are TRBV4-1 and TRBJ2-4; 9 bases are a match to TRBD2. With V trimmed by 0 bases and J by 7 bases, 7 bases remained unmatched. The length of the CDR3 is 16 residues. Germline V gene sequence: CDR1 MGHRA, CDR2 YSYEKL. The CDR3 protein is CASSQDTAGGRNIQYF. The DNA for the CDR3 is TGCGCCAGCAGCCAAGATACGGCGGGGGGGCGCAACATTCAGTACTTC.

This clone has only a few counts. V and J are TRBV7-9 and TRBJ2-1, with D possibly being TRBD2 (6 bases). Trimming pared 1 base from V and 0 bases from J, leaving 13 bases between. The germline V gene has CDR1 SEHNR and CDR2 FQNEAQ (reference sequence). This CDR3 is built from 17 residues. CDR3 region: CASSLGGGVRSYNEQFF. Written as DNA, the CDR3 is TGTGCCAGCAGCTTAGGAGGAGGGGTACGCTCCTACAATGAGCAGTTCTTC.